These T cell receptor beta chains were read from a single sample in a study of shared clonotypes between healthy human individuals. Clones were sequenced by immunoSEQ multiplex PCR, and TCRdb holds only the in-frame ones, with some missing. The sample includes about 1.5 million clones, 95% to 97% seen only once; the top ten take about 1%. The sequenced material came from naive CD4+ T cells sorted from blood. Receptors originate from a man aged 30 to 39 in good health. The CDR3 runs from the conserved cysteine through the conserved F or W. Fields, in order: D gene, J gene, V gene, clone size, CDR3 DNA, CDR3 protein. The D gene is left open where the match is weak. Where a row states a size, it is once, few, many or the class of an expanded clone; other rows omit it.

>-|TRBJ2-5|TRBV7-8|-
TGTGCCAGCAGCCACGAACCCGTGGAGACCCAGTACTTC
CASSHEPVETQYF
>TRBD2|TRBJ2-7|TRBV25-1|-
TGTGCCAGCGCCACTAGCGGGAGGGCGAACGAGCAGTACTTC
CASATSGRANEQYF
>-|TRBJ1-5|TRBV6-1|-
TGTGCCAGCAGCCTACAGGAAAATCAGCCCCAGCATTTT
CASSLQENQPQHF
>TRBD2|TRBJ2-7|TRBV7-2|-
TGTGCCAGCAGCCCCACCGGAGGCGGGAGGGCCCTCGAGCAGTACTTC
CASSPTGGGRALEQYF
>TRBD1|TRBJ2-3|TRBV5-6|-
TGTGCCAGCAGCACGGACAGGATATCAGATACGCAGTATTTT
CASSTDRISDTQYF
>-|TRBJ2-1|TRBV5-1|-
TGCGCCAGCAGCGTGCAGAGCTCCTACAATGAGCAGTTCTTC
CASSVQSSYNEQFF
>-|TRBJ1-1|TRBV6-1|-
TGTGCCAGCACTTGGGACACTGAAGCTTTCTTT
CASTWDTEAFF
>TRBD1|TRBJ1-2|TRBV6-1|-
TGTGCCAGCAGTGTCGCGGACAGGGACTACACCTTC
CASSVADRDYTF
>TRBD2|TRBJ2-3|TRBV6-6|-
TGTGCCAGCAGTTACGATCCTAGCGGGGTCACAGATACGCAGTATTTT
CASSYDPSGVTDTQYF
>-|TRBJ2-3|TRBV9|-
TGTGCCAGCAGCGTAGCTCAAGGACAGAGCACAGATACGCAGTATTTT
CASSVAQGQSTDTQYF
>TRBD1|TRBJ1-2|TRBV7-2|-
TGTGCCAGCAGACCACAGGGGGCGACGGGCTACACCTTC
CASRPQGATGYTF
>TRBD1|TRBJ2-1|TRBV5-1|-
TGCGCCAGCAGCTTCGACAGGGGCAATGAGCAGTTCTTC
CASSFDRGNEQFF
>TRBD2|TRBJ2-5|TRBV18|-
TGTGCCAGCTCACCACCCGGGACTAGGGGGTCGGCCCAGTACTTC
CASSPPGTRGSAQYF
>TRBD2|TRBJ2-7|TRBV27|-
TGTGCCAGCAGTCCGTGGACGACTAGCGGGTACGAGCAGTACTTC
CASSPWTTSGYEQYF
>-|TRBJ2-2|TRBV29-1|-
TGCAGCGTTCGGGGAGTCGGGCCGAACACCGGGGAGCTGTTTTTT
CSVRGVGPNTGELFF
>TRBD1|TRBJ2-7|TRBV23-1|-
TGCGCCAGCAGTCCGGCAGGGGGCTCCTACGAGCAGTACTTC
CASSPAGGSYEQYF
>-|TRBJ1-2|TRBV6-6|once
TGTGCCAGCAGCTCGGACAGAGGGGCTAACTATGGCTACACCTTC
CASSSDRGANYGYTF
>-|TRBJ2-3|TRBV5-4|-
TGTGCCAGCAGCTTGTATCGAGCAACCGATACGCAGTATTTT
CASSLYRATDTQYF
>TRBD2|TRBJ2-1|TRBV19|-
TGTGCCAGTAGTATATCGGGAGGGTCCAATGAGCAGTTCTTC
CASSISGGSNEQFF
>TRBD2|TRBJ2-2|TRBV7-9|-
TGTGCCAGCAGCTTAGTTGGGACTAGCGGTGTAGCGAACACCGGGGAGCTGTTTTTT
CASSLVGTSGVANTGELFF
>-|TRBJ1-5|TRBV21-1|-
TGTGCCAGCAGCTTTCCCAGGACAGGGAGGCAGCCCCAGCATTTT
CASSFPRTGRQPQHF
>-|TRBJ2-5|TRBV19|-
TGTGCCAGTAGTCGTTATGCTTTTACTTATCAAGAGACCCAGTACTTC
CASSRYAFTYQETQYF
>-|TRBJ1-4|TRBV6-1|-
TGTGCCAGCAGCCTCGGGACACCGGATGAAAAACTGTTTTTT
CASSLGTPDEKLFF
>TRBD2|TRBJ2-7|TRBV30|-
TGTGCCTGGACCCGGAGCGGGAGGGCCAGAAACGAGCAGTACTTC
CAWTRSGRARNEQYF
>TRBD2|TRBJ2-2|TRBV7-9|once
TGTGCCAGCAGCTTAGCGAGCAGACTAGCGGGGACGAACACCGGGGAGCTGTTTTTT
CASSLASRLAGTNTGELFF
>-|TRBJ1-1|TRBV7-9|-
TGTGCCAGCAGCTTGGCCCCGAGGGGGAACACTGAAGCTTTCTTT
CASSLAPRGNTEAFF
>TRBD1|TRBJ2-1|TRBV5-1|-
TGCGCCAGCGGCAGGGGGTTTGGGCTATACAATGAGCAGTTCTTC
CASGRGFGLYNEQFF
>TRBD2|TRBJ2-1|TRBV6-6|-
TGTGCCACCAAGGGGACTAGTAGGGTTGAGCAGTTCTTC
CATKGTSRVEQFF
>-|TRBJ2-1|TRBV27|-
TGTGCCAGCAGTTTATGGTATACGGGAGTTGAGCAGTTCTTC
CASSLWYTGVEQFF
>TRBD1|TRBJ1-1|TRBV19|-
TGTGCCAGTAGTATTCGACAGGGGGGCACTGAAGCTTTCTTT
CASSIRQGGTEAFF
>TRBD2|TRBJ2-3|TRBV28|-
TGTGCCAGCAGTTTGGGGCGGGAGACAGATACGCAGTATTTT
CASSLGRETDTQYF
>TRBD1|TRBJ2-5|TRBV5-4|-
TGTGCCAGCAGCCCAGGGACAGGGAGAGCAGGGACCCAGTACTTC
CASSPGTGRAGTQYF
>-|TRBJ1-2|TRBV25-1|-
TGTGCCAGCATCGGAAATTCATTGAGCTATGGCTACACCTTC
CASIGNSLSYGYTF
>TRBD1|TRBJ1-2|TRBV19|few
TGTGCCAGTAGTATTGGGACAGTTCCGAGCTACACCTTC
CASSIGTVPSYTF
>-|TRBJ1-2|TRBV6-5|-
TGTGCCAGCAGCTTAGACAGCAACTATGGCTACACCTTC
CASSLDSNYGYTF
>-|TRBJ2-1|TRBV7-6|-
TGTGCCAGCAGCGCGGACCCCTGGACTACTCGGCCCGCTTACAATGAGCAGTTCTTC
CASSADPWTTRPAYNEQFF
>-|TRBJ1-6|TRBV6-1|-
TGTGCCAGCAGAACAAGTCGGAATTCACCCCTCCACTTT
CASRTSRNSPLHF
>TRBD1|TRBJ2-5|TRBV7-9|-
TGTGCCAGCAGCTCGGACAGGGGGGCTACCCTACAAGAGACCCAGTACTTC
CASSSDRGATLQETQYF
>TRBD1|TRBJ1-2|TRBV28|-
TGTGCCAGCAGGACTCGGACAGGGGGTTTTTATGGCTACACCTTC
CASRTRTGGFYGYTF
>TRBD2|TRBJ2-2|TRBV25-1|-
TGTGCCAGCAGCCATCCCACTAGCGGGTTTGCCGGGGAGCTGTTTTTT
CASSHPTSGFAGELFF
>-|TRBJ1-4|TRBV28|-
TGTGCCAGCAGCAAACAGGACTTCGCTGAAAAACTGTTTTTT
CASSKQDFAEKLFF
>-|TRBJ1-2|TRBV27|-
TGTGCCAGCAGTTTAGTGCAGGGGACGGGCTACACCTTC
CASSLVQGTGYTF
>TRBD1|TRBJ2-4|TRBV2|-
TGTGCCAGCAGGGGACAGAGGTTTTACAACATTCAGTACTTC
CASRGQRFYNIQYF